Listed here are 26 T cell receptor beta chains from one sample, sequenced in a study of cytomegalovirus exposure and HLA in healthy donors. The study ran its PCR with 60 Vbeta and 13 Jbeta primers. The table came from immunoSEQ multiplex PCR; TCRdb's copy has only in-frame clones and leaves some out. There are 85,000 to 95,000 clones in the sample; approximately 7.1% occur only once, and 2% to 2.5% lies in the top ten. Material for sequencing was PBMCs. The receptors shown here come from a man aged 45-60 years in good health and CMV-seronegative.

V and J are TRBV5-1 and TRBJ2-7, with TRBD1 identical over 10 bases. The J segment lost 1 base and the V segment lost 4 bases, leaving 5 bases of the junction unmatched. Looked up from germline, CDR1 is SGHRS and CDR2 is YFSETQ. The CDR3 extends over 15 amino acids. The CDR3 bases are TGCGCCAGCAGCACAGGACAGGGGGTATCCTACGAGCAGTACTTC. Translated: CASSTGQGVSYEQYF.

This sequence joins TRBV6-6 and TRBJ2-1; a weak D match, TRBD2 (6 bases). CDR1 and CDR2 (germline): MNHNY, SVGAGI (reference sequence). Trimming removed 4 bases from V and 7 bases from J, with 17 bases in between. The CDR3 runs 15 residues. The CDR3 DNA is TGTGCCAGCAGTTGGGCTGCCCCGGGGGAAAATGAGCAGTTCTTC. Its protein is CASSWAAPGENEQFF.

The table lists this clone with a few counts. The chain uses TRBV10-3 and TRBJ2-1, with TRBD2 identical over 11 bases. This CDR3 is 17 amino acids long. Germline CDR1 ENHRY, CDR2 SYGVKD. The trim removed 4 bases at V and 6 bases at J, leaving 11 bases unmatched. The CDR3 loop is CAISGLAGRTLGNEQFF. The CDR3 DNA is TGTGCCATCAGTGGACTAGCGGGGAGGACTTTGGGCAATGAGCAGTTCTTC.

This clone was picked up a small number of times. This sequence joins TRBV5-4 and TRBJ2-5, with 9 bases identical to TRBD2. V shed 0 bases, J shed 3 bases, and the junction held 9 bases outside the gene matches. Germline CDR1 is SGHNT and CDR2 is YYREEE (reference sequence). This CDR3 is built from 17 residues. CDR3 sequence reads: CASSLARQRGAEETQYF. For the CDR3, the DNA is TGTGCCAGCAGCTTGGCCCGGCAGCGGGGGGCCGAAGAGACCCAGTACTTC.

This sequence joins TRBV9 and TRBJ2-3; D possibly corresponds to TRBD1 (5 bases). Deletions cut 3 bases from V and 0 bases from J, with 20 bases between. The CDR3 covers 18 residues. Germline CDR1 is SGDLS and CDR2 is YYNGEE. CDR3 sequence: CASSAGARTHPSTDTQYF. The CDR3 DNA reads TGTGCCAGCAGCGCTGGGGCGAGAACGCACCCTAGCACAGATACGCAGTATTTT. Full variable domain (missing parts from reference TRBV9 and TRBJ2-3): DSGVTQTPKHLITATGQRVTLRCSPRSGDLSVYWYQQSLDQGLQFLIQYYNGEERAKGNILERFSAQQFPDLHSELNLSSLELGDSALYFCASSAGARTHPSTDTQYFGPGTRLTVL.

This clone was seen a handful of times. This chain uses TRBV6-6 with TRBJ1-1; D possibly corresponds to TRBD1 (5 bases). Deletions cut 5 bases from V and 3 bases from J, with 16 bases between. The V gene's germline CDR1 is MNHNY and CDR2 SVGAGI (reference sequence). This CDR3 is 15 amino acids long. The CDR3 here is CASSTMGRDYTEAFF. The CDR3 DNA is TGTGCCAGCAGTACTATGGGACGGGACTACACTGAAGCTTTCTTT.

The chain has TRBV5-4 and TRBJ2-2, with 8 nucleotides matching TRBD1. Unmatched junction bases numbered 6, after V lost 5 bases and J lost 3 bases. Looked up from germline, CDR1 is SGHNT and CDR2 is YYREEE (reference sequence). This CDR3 is 15 amino acids long. Written as DNA, the CDR3 is TGTGCCAGCAGTCCCGGACAGGGTGACACCGGGGAGCTGTTTTTT. Encoded protein: CASSPGQGDTGELFF.

This clone was counted only a few times. J is TRBJ1-1 and V is TRBV6-5; 7 bases are a match to TRBD1. Unmatched junction bases numbered 4, after V lost 0 bases and J lost 0 bases. This CDR3 comprises 16 residues. Germline assignment: CDR1 MNHEY and CDR2 SVGAGI. The CDR3 protein is CASSYSLGQLNTEAFF. The CDR3 DNA reads as TGTGCCAGCAGTTACTCCCTGGGACAGTTGAACACTGAAGCTTTCTTT.

This chain links TRBV28 with TRBJ1-3; no definite D call. Looked up from germline, CDR1 is MDHEN and CDR2 is SYDVKM. This CDR3 region has 15 residues. V was shortened by 3 bases and J by 0 bases, with 9 bases between the two germline ends. The CDR3 DNA reads as TGTGCCAGCAGTTTCAACAGCAACTCTGGAAACACCATATATTTT. Protein sequence: CASSFNSNSGNTIYF.

Notes on this clone: Additional DNA sequences in this sample encode the identical CDR3. This chain uses TRBV5-1 with TRBJ1-2; 9 positions match TRBD1. Trimming took 0 bases from V and 7 from J; bases not matched to a gene: 1. Germline V gene data show CDR1 as SGHRS and CDR2 as YFSETQ. The CDR3 covers 13 residues. CDR3 coding DNA: TGCGCCAGCAGCTTGGGACAGGGGGGTGGCTACACCTTC. Its translation: CASSLGQGGGYTF.

This clone was detected a few times. The chain is built from TRBV2 and TRBJ2-4; the match to TRBD2 covers 9 bases. Looked up from germline, CDR1 is SNHLY and CDR2 is FYNNEI. The CDR3 is 16 residues long. V shed 4 bases and J 4 bases; nucleotides not matched to a gene: 8. The DNA of the CDR3 is TGTGCCAGCAGTGTTGAGACTAGCGGAAGTAAAAACATTCAGTACTTC. This codes for CASSVETSGSKNIQYF.

The J gene is TRBJ2-7, the V gene TRBV6-6, with 10 nucleotides matching TRBD1. The germline V gene encodes CDR1 MNHNY and CDR2 SVGAGI (reference sequence). V was pared by 5 bases and J by 6 bases, with 13 bases of the junction left unmatched. This CDR3 region has 16 residues. The DNA of the CDR3 is TGTGCCAGCAGTCCAGCAGGGACAGGGGTTAGTTTCGAGCAGTACTTC. It translates to CASSPAGTGVSFEQYF.

The chain combines TRBV11-3 with TRBJ1-1; D not certain. The CDR3 is made up of 13 amino acids. Germline V CDR1 and CDR2: SGHNT, YENEEA. Trimming stripped 5 bases from V and 7 bases from J, with 14 bases between. CDR3 nucleotide sequence: TGTGCCAGCAGCGCCGGCCCGGGGAGTGAAGCTTTCTTT. It translates to CASSAGPGSEAFF.

V and J are TRBV6-5 and TRBJ1-6; possibly TRBD1 for D (5 bases). Germline CDR1 MNHEY, CDR2 SVGAGI. V shed 5 bases and J shed 4 bases, with 6 bases lying between them. This CDR3 comprises 13 residues. The CDR3 DNA is TGTGCCAGCAGTGACAGATATAATTCACCCCTCCACTTT. Translated: CASSDRYNSPLHF.

This clone was found a few times. The V call is TRBV9, the J call TRBJ2-1, with a tentative D call TRBD2 (5 bases). The CDR3 covers 18 residues. The V and J ends lost 0 bases and 1 base respectively, with 17 bases between them. Per germline, CDR1 SGDLS and CDR2 YYNGEE. In nucleotides, the CDR3 is TGTGCCAGCAGCGTAGCTCCCAATTCTTGGAGGTCCTACAATGAGCAGTTCTTC. Its protein is CASSVAPNSWRSYNEQFF.

The chain is built from TRBV5-6 and TRBJ1-2; perhaps TRBD1 as D (6 bases). Trimming pared 3 bases from V and 4 bases from J, leaving 13 bases between. This CDR3 spans 14 amino acids. The V gene's germline CDR1 is SGHDT and CDR2 YYEEEE. CDR3 coding DNA: TGTGCCAGCAGCTCCGCGGGGGCCCCCTATGGCTACACCTTC. Translation gives CASSSAGAPYGYTF.

A few counts support this clone. The chain carries TRBV5-1 and TRBJ1-1, with D possibly TRBD1 on 5 matching bases. Germline V gene lookup returns CDR1 SGHRS and CDR2 YFSETQ. The ends were cut back, 1 base at V and 7 bases at J, with 11 bases in the middle. This CDR3 region has 13 residues. The CDR3 spells CASSLRGSDEAFF. The CDR3 region has the DNA TGCGCCAGCAGCTTGAGGGGATCCGATGAAGCTTTCTTT.

The chain recombines TRBV5-4 with TRBJ1-1; D possibly corresponds to TRBD1 (6 bases). The CDR3 is 13 amino acids. Trimming stripped 6 bases from V and 4 bases from J, with 13 bases between. CDR1 and CDR2 (germline): SGHNT, YYREEE (reference sequence). CDR3 amino acids: CASMQGLGTEAFF. CDR3 in DNA: TGTGCCAGCATGCAGGGGTTGGGCACTGAAGCTTTCTTT.

V is TRBV6-5 and J is TRBJ1-2; D may be TRBD1 (5 bases). CDR1 MNHEY and CDR2 SVGAGI come from the germline V gene. V was pared by 2 bases and J by 1 base, with 11 bases between. The CDR3 is made up of 15 amino acids. This chain's CDR3 is CASSYGGGINYGYTF. DNA of the CDR3: TGTGCCAGCAGTTACGGGGGGGGGATTAACTATGGCTACACCTTC.

The gene calls are TRBV11-2 and TRBJ2-2, with 7 bases aligning to TRBD1. V shed 5 bases and J 1 base; nucleotides not matched to a gene: 4. Germline loops: CDR1 SGHAT, CDR2 FQNNGV. The CDR3 runs to 15 residues. DNA of the CDR3: TGTGCCAGCAGCCTGACAGGGATGAACACCGGGGAGCTGTTTTTT. It is translated as CASSLTGMNTGELFF.

This clone was found many times. The chain uses TRBV30 and TRBJ1-1; maybe TRBD1 (5 bases). Trimming stripped 7 bases from V and 3 bases from J, with 15 bases between. Germline V gene lookup returns CDR1 GTSNPN and CDR2 SVGIG (reference sequence). The CDR3 extends over 13 amino acids. CDR3 region: CASQTGGDTEAFF. CDR3 bases: TGTGCCTCCCAGACGGGGGGGGACACTGAAGCTTTCTTT.

This rearrangement joins TRBV6-1 to TRBJ1-1; D perhaps matches TRBD1 (5 bases). Germline loops: CDR1 MNHNS, CDR2 SASEGT. V dropped 4 bases and J dropped 1 base, with 10 bases sitting between them. The CDR3 totals 14 residues. CDR3 sequence (DNA): TGTGCCAGCAGTGCAGGGTTGCGGAACACTGAAGCTTTCTTT. Translated, it gives CASSAGLRNTEAFF.

This chain uses TRBV10-3 with TRBJ2-7; D perhaps matches TRBD2 (5 bases). Per germline, CDR1 ENHRY and CDR2 SYGVKD. This CDR3 spans 12 amino acids. Trimming took off 7 bases at V and 6 bases at J, with 13 bases between the two ends. Here the CDR3 reads CAINRIGGEQYF. CDR3 nucleotides: TGTGCCATCAATCGGATAGGAGGCGAGCAGTACTTC.

The V gene is TRBV21-1, the J gene TRBJ1-4; TRBD1 is the table's D call, not checked against the DNA. TRBV21-1 is a pseudogene. This CDR3 region has 18 residues. The CDR3 DNA is TGTGCCAGCAGGCTGCCTATTACAGGTAACGCAACTAATGAAAAACTGTTTTTT. It translates to CASRLPITGNATNEKLFF.

The V and J genes are TRBV2 and TRBJ1-5; D unresolved. The CDR3 is 15 residues long. CDR1 and CDR2 (germline): SNHLY, FYNNEI. V was cut by 0 bases and J by 1 base, with 7 bases left in between. The CDR3 spells CASSEAPESNQPQHF. CDR3 nucleotides: TGTGCCAGCAGTGAAGCCCCGGAGAGCAATCAGCCCCAGCATTTT.

This sequence joins TRBV27 and TRBJ1-4; maybe TRBD1 (6 bases). The CDR3 has 15 residues. The germline V gene has CDR1 MNHEY and CDR2 SMNVEV (reference sequence). The V and J ends lost 5 bases and 0 bases respectively, with 10 bases between them. This CDR3 reads CASSRQDATNEKLFF. CDR3 bases: TGTGCCAGCAGTCGACAGGACGCAACTAATGAAAAACTGTTTTTT.